The 2 T cell receptor beta chains presented below share a single source sample, sequenced in a study of cytomegalovirus exposure and HLA in healthy donors. Primers included in the PCR were 60 Vbeta and 13 Jbeta primers. The assay was immunoSEQ multiplex PCR, and TCRdb's table has in-frame clones only and misses some. The sample consists of 150,000 to 200,000 clones, around 64% of them appearing once. The sample comprised PBMCs. These receptors were collected from a woman aged 25-40 years in good health and CMV-seronegative.

The chain joins TRBV15 to TRBJ1-2; D not resolved. V lost 0 bases to trimming and J lost 7 bases, with 9 bases between them. Per the germline V gene, CDR1 is LNHNV and CDR2 is YYDKDF (reference sequence). The CDR3 contains 13 residues. CDR3 loop: CATSRDPGPGYTF. The CDR3 DNA reads TGTGCCACCAGCAGAGATCCCGGTCCTGGCTACACCTTC.

The chain carries TRBV19 and TRBJ2-1; 9 bases align to TRBD1. CDR1 and CDR2 from the germline V gene are LNHDA and SQIVND (reference sequence). This CDR3 has 12 residues. V was clipped by 4 bases and J by 14 bases; unmatched bases: 6. CDR3 region: CASSTTTGGEFF. The CDR3 bases are TGTGCCAGTAGTACCACAACAGGGGGCGAGTTCTTC.